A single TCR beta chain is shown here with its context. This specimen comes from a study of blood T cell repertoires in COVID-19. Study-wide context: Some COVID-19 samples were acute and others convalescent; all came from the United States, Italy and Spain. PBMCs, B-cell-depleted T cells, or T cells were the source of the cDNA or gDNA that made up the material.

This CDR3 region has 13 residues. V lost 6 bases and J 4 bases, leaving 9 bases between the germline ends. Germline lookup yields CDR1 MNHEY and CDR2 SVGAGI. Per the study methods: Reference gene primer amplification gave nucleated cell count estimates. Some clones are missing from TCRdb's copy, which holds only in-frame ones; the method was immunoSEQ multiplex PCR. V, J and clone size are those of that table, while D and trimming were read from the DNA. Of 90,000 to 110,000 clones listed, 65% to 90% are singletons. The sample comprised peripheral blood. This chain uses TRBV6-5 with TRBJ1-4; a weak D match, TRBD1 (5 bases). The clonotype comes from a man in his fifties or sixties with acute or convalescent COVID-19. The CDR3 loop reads CASSRGVNEKLFF. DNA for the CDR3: TGTGCCAGCAGCCGGGGGGTTAATGAAAAACTGTTTTTT.